This TCR beta chain was sequenced for a study of human T cells and chemical hapten exposure. Study overall: Investigators sensitized around 2 cm by around 2 cm of upper inner arm skin with 2% DPC.

Sample time point: pre-sensitization, week 0. The treatment was: therapeutic diphenylcyclopropenone sensitization with weekly scalp DPC. Samples of blood were obtained prior to the application of each patch test. Suited to DPC and affected by alopecia, the donors ranged from 18 to 70 years old. The study, taken as a whole, reports: With alopecia, donors may have immune responses unlike healthy people's.

One entry per CDR3 protein, called by TCRdb with MiXCR from the RACE reads. The table includes around 92,000 distinct CDR3 sequences, 11% detected once. This clonotype was observed many times. The antigen is not known. V was clipped by 3 bases and J by 1 base, with 7 bases between them. The CDR3 extends over 14 amino acids. Germline-derived CDR1 and CDR2 are KGHSH and LQKENI. This sequence joins TRBV18 and TRBJ1-3; possible D gene TRBD1, 6 bases. This TCR derives from a woman in her sixties with alopecia areata. Some clones in this sample may be carry-over from other donors' samples. The starting material was whole blood, obtained in connection with sensitization to the hapten diphenylcyclopropenone (DPC). CDR3 amino acids: CASSPTGSGNTIYF. For the CDR3, the DNA is TGTGCCAGCTCACCTACAGGGTCTGGAAACACCATATATTTT.